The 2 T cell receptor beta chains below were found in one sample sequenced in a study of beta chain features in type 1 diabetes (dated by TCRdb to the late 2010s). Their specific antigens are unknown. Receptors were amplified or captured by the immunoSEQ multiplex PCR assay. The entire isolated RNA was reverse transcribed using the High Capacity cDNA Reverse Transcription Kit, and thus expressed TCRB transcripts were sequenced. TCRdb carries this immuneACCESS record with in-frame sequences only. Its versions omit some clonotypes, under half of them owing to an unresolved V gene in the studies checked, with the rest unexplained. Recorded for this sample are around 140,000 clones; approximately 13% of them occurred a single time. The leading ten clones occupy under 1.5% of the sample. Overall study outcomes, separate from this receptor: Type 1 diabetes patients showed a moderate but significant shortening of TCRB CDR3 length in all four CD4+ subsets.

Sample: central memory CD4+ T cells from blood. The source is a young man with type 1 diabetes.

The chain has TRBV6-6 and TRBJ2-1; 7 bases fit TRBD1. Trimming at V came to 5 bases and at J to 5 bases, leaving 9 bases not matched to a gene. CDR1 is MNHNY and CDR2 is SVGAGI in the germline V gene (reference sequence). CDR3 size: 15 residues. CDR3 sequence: CASSPRYTGDNEQFF. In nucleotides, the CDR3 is TGTGCCAGCAGTCCCAGATACACAGGGGACAATGAGCAGTTCTTC.

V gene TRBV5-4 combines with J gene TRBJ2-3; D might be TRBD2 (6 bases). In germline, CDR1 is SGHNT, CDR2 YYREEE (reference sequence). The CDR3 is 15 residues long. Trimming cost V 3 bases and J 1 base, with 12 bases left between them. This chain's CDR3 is CASSYRSGGTDTQYF. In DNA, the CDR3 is TGTGCCAGCAGCTACCGATCGGGGGGCACAGATACGCAGTATTTT.